What follows are 23 T cell receptor beta chains derived from one specimen sequenced in a study of blood T cell repertoires in COVID-19. Sequencing used immunoSEQ multiplex PCR; TCRdb keeps in-frame clones, though not all of them. The sample lists around 230,000 clones; about nine tenths were seen once. Sequencing was carried out using peripheral blood. The receptors were sampled from a man between 45 and 60 years old with COVID-19, enrolled during active disease.

This rearrangement joins TRBV15 to TRBJ2-3; 11 bases line up with TRBD2. This CDR3 is 16 amino acids long. Germline assignment: CDR1 LNHNV and CDR2 YYDKDF (reference sequence). V lost 0 bases, J lost 4 bases, and 3 bases stayed unmatched. The CDR3 region is CATSRDGTSGPDTQYF. The CDR3 region has the DNA TGTGCCACCAGCAGAGATGGGACTAGCGGTCCAGATACGCAGTATTTT.

The rearrangement uses TRBV30 and TRBJ1-1; D perhaps matches TRBD1 (6 bases). The CDR3 spans 14 residues. V was clipped by 0 bases and J by 5 bases, with 13 bases between them. Germline V gives CDR1 GTSNPN, CDR2 SVGIG (reference sequence). The CDR3 DNA follows: TGTGCCTGGAGTGTAAGGGGGAAGATGACTGAAGCTTTCTTT. Its protein product is CAWSVRGKMTEAFF.

V usage is TRBV7-2 and J usage is TRBJ1-2; TRBD1 agrees at 8 bases. Germline V gene sequence: CDR1 SGHTA, CDR2 FQGNSA. Trimming removed 3 bases from V and 4 bases from J; junction bases left unmatched: 4. The CDR3 has 14 residues. The CDR3 sequence is CASSLQGAGYGYTF. CDR3 nucleotides: TGTGCCAGCAGCTTGCAGGGGGCTGGCTATGGCTACACCTTC.

V usage is TRBV3-1 (or the pseudogene TRBV3-2) and J usage is TRBJ2-2; TRBD2 is a possible D gene (6 bases). The germline V and J ends were trimmed by 2 bases and 4 bases, with 14 bases remaining between them. CDR3 length: 16 residues. Germline V gives CDR1 LGHDT, CDR2 YNNKEL (reference sequence). The CDR3 DNA reads as TGTGCCAGCAGCCAATTCTTTACTAGCCGCACCGGGGAGCTGTTTTTT. Protein sequence: CASSQFFTSRTGELFF.

CDR3 sequence reads: CASSETSTTDTQYF. CDR3 bases: TGCGCCAGCAGTGAGACTTCCACTACAGATACGCAGTATTTT. V is TRBV10-1 and J is TRBJ2-3, with D hard to call. The CDR3 is 14 amino acids. CDR1 is WNHNN and CDR2 is SYGVQD in the germline V gene (reference sequence). V gave up 2 bases and J gave up 3 bases, with 9 bases separating them.

The rearrangement links TRBV5-4 to TRBJ2-5; D is perhaps TRBD2 (6 bases). The CDR3 is 17 residues long. Trimming removed 0 bases from V and 0 bases from J, with 15 bases in between. Germline V CDR1 and CDR2: SGHNT, YYREEE (reference sequence). CDR3 protein: CASSLGGVGRDQETQYF. In DNA form, the CDR3 reads TGTGCCAGCAGCTTGGGCGGGGTTGGACGGGACCAAGAGACCCAGTACTTC.

The genes are TRBV19 and TRBJ2-5; a weak D match, TRBD2 (6 bases). The germline gives CDR1 LNHDA, CDR2 SQIVND (reference sequence). V was trimmed by 0 bases and J by 1 base, leaving 15 bases between them. The CDR3 covers 17 residues. CDR3 nucleotides: TGTGCCAGTAGTATAGATCCGGGGGTTTCTCGCCAAGAGACCCAGTACTTC. Translation: CASSIDPGVSRQETQYF.

V gene TRBV29-1 combines with J gene TRBJ1-2; possible D gene TRBD1, 5 bases. The CDR3 has 12 amino acids. Germline CDR1 is SQVTM and CDR2 is ANQGSEA. The DNA for the CDR3 is TGCACCGGAGGGGATTTTGACTATGGCTACACCTTC. Translating gives CTGGDFDYGYTF.

The genes are TRBV7-9 and TRBJ2-1, with 7 bases fitting TRBD1. The CDR3 runs 17 residues. Looked up from germline, CDR1 is SEHNR and CDR2 is FQNEAQ (reference sequence). V gave up 5 bases and J gave up 1 base; unmatched junction bases: 11. The CDR3 region is CASSAKTGPASYNEQFF. CDR3 nucleotide sequence: TGTGCCAGCAGCGCCAAGACAGGGCCGGCGTCCTACAATGAGCAGTTCTTC.

V gene TRBV4-1 combines with J gene TRBJ2-1, with TRBD2 matching 9 bases. V gave up 5 bases and J gave up 4 bases; unmatched junction bases: 9. Per the germline V gene, CDR1 is MGHRA and CDR2 is YSYEKL. The CDR3 extends over 16 amino acids. The CDR3 reads CASSTLGLAGYNEQFF. DNA of the CDR3: TGCGCCAGCAGCACCCTGGGGCTAGCGGGATACAATGAGCAGTTCTTC.

The gene calls are TRBV6-5 and TRBJ1-3, with TRBD1 matching 10 bases. Trimming removed 2 bases from V and 8 bases from J; junction bases left unmatched: 9. The CDR3 is 16 amino acids. Germline V gene sequence: CDR1 MNHEY, CDR2 SVGAGI. The chain's CDR3 is CASSYRQGALLDTIYF. The CDR3 nucleotides read TGTGCCAGCAGTTACCGACAGGGGGCTTTATTGGACACCATATATTTT.

This chain uses TRBV14 with TRBJ2-3, with D maybe TRBD2 (6 bases). Per germline, CDR1 SGHDN and CDR2 FVKESK. Trimming removed 1 base from V and 4 bases from J, with 18 bases in between. CDR3 length: 17 residues. The chain's CDR3 is CASSQAGVQRRPDTQYF. The CDR3 DNA follows: TGTGCCAGCAGCCAAGCGGGAGTACAACGCCGGCCAGATACGCAGTATTTT. The full variable domain, rest sourced from reference TRBV14 and TRBJ2-3, is EAGVTQFPSHSVIEKGQTVTLRCDPISGHDNLYWYRRVMGKEIKFLLHFVKESKQDESGMPNNRFLAERTGGTYSTLKVQPAELEDSGVYFCASSQAGVQRRPDTQYFGPGTRLTVL.

The rearrangement joins TRBV19 to TRBJ2-1; D not resolved. V was pared by 5 bases and J by 0 bases, with 8 bases between. Germline CDR1 LNHDA, CDR2 SQIVND (reference sequence). The CDR3 has 14 residues. CDR3 sequence: CASSGWSSYNEQFF. The CDR3 region has the DNA TGTGCCAGTAGTGGGTGGAGCTCCTACAATGAGCAGTTCTTC.

V usage is TRBV19 and J usage is TRBJ2-1; D is ambiguous. CDR3 size: 11 residues. Germline loops: CDR1 LNHDA, CDR2 SQIVND (reference sequence). Trimming shortened V by 7 bases and J by 3 bases, and 4 bases separated the two germline ends. The CDR3 loop is CASNRYNEQFF. The DNA for the CDR3 is TGTGCCAGTAATCGCTACAATGAGCAGTTCTTC.

The chain links TRBV6-2 or TRBV6-3 to TRBJ1-2, with 10 bases that match TRBD1. V was pared by 6 bases and J by 6 bases, with 13 bases of the junction left unmatched. Germline-derived CDR1 and CDR2 are MNHEY and SVGEGT. The CDR3 loop spans 16 amino acids. This CDR3 reads CASSPLPGQGRNGYTF. The CDR3 DNA follows: TGTGCCAGCAGCCCTCTTCCGGGACAGGGGAGGAATGGCTACACCTTC.

The V call is TRBV3-1 (or the pseudogene TRBV3-2), the J call TRBJ2-7; 9 positions agree with TRBD1. The CDR3 consists of 14 residues. Germline CDR1 LGHDT, CDR2 YNNKEL (reference sequence). J was trimmed by 2 bases and V by 1 base; bases with no gene match: 0. CDR3 bases: TGTGCCAGCAGCCAAGGGGACAGGGCCTACGAGCAGTACTTC. Translated, it gives CASSQGDRAYEQYF.

The chain links TRBV15 to TRBJ2-2; 8 positions match TRBD2. V was pared by 2 bases and J by 4 bases, with 0 bases of the junction left unmatched. This CDR3 contains 14 residues. CDR1 is LNHNV and CDR2 is YYDKDF in the germline V gene (reference sequence). CDR3 residues: CATSRLAGTGELFF. CDR3 DNA sequence: TGTGCCACCAGCAGACTAGCGGGCACCGGGGAGCTGTTTTTT.

V is TRBV6-1 and J is TRBJ1-3; unclear D gene. The CDR3 contains 15 residues. The V gene lost 0 bases and the J gene lost 2 bases, with 8 bases spanning the gap. Germline CDR1 and CDR2: MNHNS and SASEGT. This CDR3 reads CASSEALRTGNTIYF. The CDR3 region has the DNA TGTGCCAGCAGTGAAGCGCTGCGAACTGGAAACACCATATATTTT.

The CDR3 DNA is TGTGCCACCAGCAGCGCGGGACAGGGTATCGAAGAACTGTTTTTT. This translates into CATSSAGQGIEELFF. The rearrangement uses TRBV15 and TRBJ1-4, with 9 positions matching TRBD1. Germline-derived CDR1 and CDR2 are LNHNV and YYDKDF (reference sequence). Trimming at V came to 3 bases and at J to 12 bases, leaving 11 bases not matched to a gene. The CDR3 sequence is 15 residues long.

The chain links TRBV5-1 to TRBJ2-2; 8 bases fit TRBD1. CDR1 is SGHRS and CDR2 is YFSETQ in the germline V gene. Trimming removed 5 bases from V and 4 bases from J; junction bases left unmatched: 7. The CDR3 covers 15 residues. CDR3 residues: CASRAGGSGTGELFF. CDR3 nucleotides: TGCGCCAGCAGGGCAGGGGGCTCCGGCACCGGGGAGCTGTTTTTT.

This clone was counted a single time. The chain is built from TRBV2 and TRBJ1-2; no reliable D call. Germline-derived CDR1 and CDR2 are SNHLY and FYNNEI. V lost 10 bases to trimming and J lost 4 bases, with 16 bases between them. This CDR3 spans 13 amino acids. CDR3: CATSGGPSYGYTF. The CDR3 bases are TGTGCCACCTCGGGAGGGCCTTCCTATGGCTACACCTTC.

J is TRBJ1-2 and V is TRBV5-1; D might be TRBD1 (5 bases). Trimming took off 6 bases at V and 7 bases at J, with 16 bases between the two ends. Germline V gives CDR1 SGHRS, CDR2 YFSETQ. The CDR3 contains 13 residues. The CDR3 sequence: CASTFSRGSGYTF. CDR3 coding DNA: TGCGCCAGCACCTTCAGTCGGGGGAGTGGCTACACCTTC.

The CDR3 sequence is CASSVEGAGEKLFF. In nucleotides, the CDR3 is TGTGCCAGCAGCGTGGAGGGGGCGGGCGAAAAACTGTTTTTT. The genes are TRBV5-6 and TRBJ1-4, with TRBD1 matching 7 bases. The CDR3 covers 14 residues. The germline CDR1 and CDR2 sequences are SGHDT and YYEEEE. The V and J ends lost 4 bases and 8 bases, in that order; junction bases with no gene match: 8.